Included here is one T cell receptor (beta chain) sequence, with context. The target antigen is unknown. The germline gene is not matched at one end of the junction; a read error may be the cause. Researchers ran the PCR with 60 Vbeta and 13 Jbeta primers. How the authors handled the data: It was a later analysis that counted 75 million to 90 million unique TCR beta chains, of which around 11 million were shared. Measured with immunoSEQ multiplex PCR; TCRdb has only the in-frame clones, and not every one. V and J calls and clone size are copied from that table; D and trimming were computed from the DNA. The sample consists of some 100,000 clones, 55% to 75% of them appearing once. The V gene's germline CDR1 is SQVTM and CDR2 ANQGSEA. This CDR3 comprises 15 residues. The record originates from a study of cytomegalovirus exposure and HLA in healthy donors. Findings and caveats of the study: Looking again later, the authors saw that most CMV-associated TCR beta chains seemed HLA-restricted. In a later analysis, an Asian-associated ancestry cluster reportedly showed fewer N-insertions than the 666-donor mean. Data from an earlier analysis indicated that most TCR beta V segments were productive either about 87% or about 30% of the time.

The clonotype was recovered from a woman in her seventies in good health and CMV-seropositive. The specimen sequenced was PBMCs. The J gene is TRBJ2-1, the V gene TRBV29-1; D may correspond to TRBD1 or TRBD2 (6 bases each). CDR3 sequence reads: CSVEGGHRVEDEQFF. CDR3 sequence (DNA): TGCAGCGTCGAAGGGGGGCACAGGGTCGAGGATGAGCAGTTCTTC.